This T cell receptor beta chain was identified during a study of blood T cell repertoires in COVID-19. Trimming shortened V by 7 bases and J by 8 bases, and 20 bases separated the two germline ends. The CDR3 has 14 residues. Germline CDR1 is SGHTA and CDR2 is FQGNSA. As processed by the authors: Using reference gene primer amplification, nucleated cell counts were estimated. The data were produced by immunoSEQ multiplex PCR, yet TCRdb's version contains in-frame clones alone and is incomplete. V, J and clone size derive from that table, while D and trimming were established from the DNA sequence. In the table there are 400,000 or so clones, roughly 90% of which are singletons.

Sequencing was done on a sample of peripheral blood. The rearrangement joins TRBV7-2 to TRBJ1-2; D may be TRBD1 (6 bases). This sequence was found in a woman aged 40 to 49 with COVID-19, enrolled during active disease. The CDR3 coding sequence is TGTGCCAGCACCCAATTTCGGGACACTAGGGGCTACACCTTC. It translates to CASTQFRDTRGYTF.